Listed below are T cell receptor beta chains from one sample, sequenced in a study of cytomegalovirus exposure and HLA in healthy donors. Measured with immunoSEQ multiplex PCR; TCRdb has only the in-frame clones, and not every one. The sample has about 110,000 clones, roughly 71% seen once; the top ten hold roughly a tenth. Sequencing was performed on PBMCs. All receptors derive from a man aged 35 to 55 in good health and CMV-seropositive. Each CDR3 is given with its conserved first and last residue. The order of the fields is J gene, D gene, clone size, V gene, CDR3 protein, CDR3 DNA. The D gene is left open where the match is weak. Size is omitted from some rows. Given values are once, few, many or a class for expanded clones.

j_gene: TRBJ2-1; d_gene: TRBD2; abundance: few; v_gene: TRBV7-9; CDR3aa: CASSPPGLAGSSYNEQFF; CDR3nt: TGTGCCAGCAGCCCCCCGGGACTAGCGGGAAGCTCCTACAATGAGCAGTTCTTC
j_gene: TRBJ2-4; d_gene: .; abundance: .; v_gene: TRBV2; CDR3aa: CASSETSSKNIQYF; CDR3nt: TGTGCCAGCAGTGAAACTAGTTCCAAAAACATTCAGTACTTC
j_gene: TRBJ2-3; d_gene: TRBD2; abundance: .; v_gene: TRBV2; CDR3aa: CASAGGPATDTQYF; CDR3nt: TGTGCCAGTGCGGGGGGACCCGCCACAGATACGCAGTATTTT
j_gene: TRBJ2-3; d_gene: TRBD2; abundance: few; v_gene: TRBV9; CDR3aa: CASSLEAGRTDTQYF; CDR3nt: TGTGCCAGCAGCTTGGAAGCGGGGCGCACAGATACGCAGTATTTT
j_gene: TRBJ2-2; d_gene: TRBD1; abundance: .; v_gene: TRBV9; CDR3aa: CASSGGQGALAGELFF; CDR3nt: TGTGCCAGCAGCGGGGGACAGGGGGCGCTGGCCGGGGAGCTGTTTTTT
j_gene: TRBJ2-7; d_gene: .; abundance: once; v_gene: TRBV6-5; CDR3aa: CASSLGGITYEQYF; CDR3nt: TGTGCCAGCAGTTTGGGCGGGATAACCTACGAGCAGTACTTC
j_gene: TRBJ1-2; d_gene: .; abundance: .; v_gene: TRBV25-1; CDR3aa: CASSQGGRLGYTF; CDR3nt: TGTGCCAGCAGCCAGGGCGGACGTTTGGGCTACACCTTC
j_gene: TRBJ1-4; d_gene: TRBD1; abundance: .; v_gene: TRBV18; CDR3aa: CASSPTGVREKLFF; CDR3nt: TGTGCCAGCTCACCGACAGGGGTGAGAGAAAAACTGTTTTTT
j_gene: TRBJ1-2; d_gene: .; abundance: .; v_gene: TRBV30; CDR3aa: CAWSPEPGNGYTF; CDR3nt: TGTGCCTGGAGCCCTGAGCCAGGGAATGGCTACACCTTC
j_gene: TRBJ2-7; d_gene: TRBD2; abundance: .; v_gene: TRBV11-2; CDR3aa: CASGTTLAEVYEQYF; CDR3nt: TGTGCCAGCGGCACGACCCTAGCGGAGGTCTACGAGCAGTACTTC
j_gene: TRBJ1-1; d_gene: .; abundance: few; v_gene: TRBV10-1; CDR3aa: CASSPFWGGTEAFF; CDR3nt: TGCGCCAGCAGCCCTTTTTGGGGGGGAACTGAAGCTTTCTTT
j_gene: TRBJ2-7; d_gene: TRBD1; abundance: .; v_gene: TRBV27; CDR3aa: CASSLRQGGYEQYF; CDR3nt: TGTGCCAGCAGTTTAAGACAGGGGGGCTACGAGCAGTACTTC
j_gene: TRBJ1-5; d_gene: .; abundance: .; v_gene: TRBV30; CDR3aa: CAWQFDSWQPQHF; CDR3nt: TGTGCCTGGCAGTTTGACTCTTGGCAGCCCCAGCATTTT
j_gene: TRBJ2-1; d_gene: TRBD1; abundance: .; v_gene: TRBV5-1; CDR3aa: CASSLGTGGYNEQFF; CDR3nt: TGCGCCAGCAGCTTGGGGACAGGGGGCTACAATGAGCAGTTCTTC
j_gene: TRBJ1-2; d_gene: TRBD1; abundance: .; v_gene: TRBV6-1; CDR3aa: CASSEWQEGQGAVSGYTF; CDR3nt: TGTGCCAGCAGTGAATGGCAAGAGGGGCAGGGGGCGGTCTCTGGCTACACCTTC
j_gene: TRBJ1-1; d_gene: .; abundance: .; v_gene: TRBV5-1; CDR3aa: CASSLVGRANTEAFF; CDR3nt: TGCGCCAGCAGCTTGGTTGGCAGGGCTAACACTGAAGCTTTCTTT
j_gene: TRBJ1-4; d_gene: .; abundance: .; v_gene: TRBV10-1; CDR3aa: CASSGQPREEKLFF; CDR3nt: TGCGCCAGCAGTGGTCAGCCCCGGGAGGAAAAACTGTTTTTT
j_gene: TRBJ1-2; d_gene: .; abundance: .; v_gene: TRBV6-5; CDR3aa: CASSYSITEGDGYTF; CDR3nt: TGTGCCAGCAGTTACTCGATTACAGAAGGGGATGGCTACACCTTC
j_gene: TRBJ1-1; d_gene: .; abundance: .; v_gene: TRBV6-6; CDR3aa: CASSYVVTEAFF; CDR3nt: TGTGCCAGCAGTTACGTAGTGACTGAAGCTTTCTTT
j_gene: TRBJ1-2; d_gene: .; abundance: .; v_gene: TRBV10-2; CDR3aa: CASSDFDRIYGYTF; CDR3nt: TGCGCCAGCAGTGACTTCGACAGGATATATGGCTACACCTTC
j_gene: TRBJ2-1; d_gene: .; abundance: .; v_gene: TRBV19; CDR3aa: CASSIIVTSLYNEQFF; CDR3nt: TGTGCCAGTAGTATTATAGTAACTAGCCTCTACAATGAGCAGTTCTTC
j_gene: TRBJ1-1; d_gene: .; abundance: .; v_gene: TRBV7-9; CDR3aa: CASLDVVGTEAFF; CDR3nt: TGTGCCAGCCTAGATGTGGTTGGCACTGAAGCTTTCTTT
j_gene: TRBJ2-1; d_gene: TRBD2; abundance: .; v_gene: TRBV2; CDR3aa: CASSVRLADYNEQFF; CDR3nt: TGTGCCAGCAGTGTAAGGCTAGCGGATTACAATGAGCAGTTCTTC
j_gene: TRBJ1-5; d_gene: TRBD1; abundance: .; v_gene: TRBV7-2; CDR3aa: CASSLGQGANQPQHF; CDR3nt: TGTGCCAGCAGCTTAGGACAGGGGGCCAATCAGCCCCAGCATTTT
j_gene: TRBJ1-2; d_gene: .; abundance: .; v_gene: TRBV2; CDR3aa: CASSAGVRGSGYTF; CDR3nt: TGTGCCAGCAGTGCAGGCGTACGTGGTAGTGGCTACACCTTC
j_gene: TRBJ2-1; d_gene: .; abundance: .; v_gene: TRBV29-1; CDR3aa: CSVDGGSFYNEQFF; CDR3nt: TGCAGCGTTGACGGCGGATCTTTCTACAATGAGCAGTTCTTC
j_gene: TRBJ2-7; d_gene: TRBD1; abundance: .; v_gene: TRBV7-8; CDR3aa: CASSLLTPPGQGALEQYF; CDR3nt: TGTGCCAGCAGCCTCCTCACGCCTCCGGGACAGGGGGCGTTAGAGCAGTACTTC
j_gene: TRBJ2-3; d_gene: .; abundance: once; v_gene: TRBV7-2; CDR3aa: CASSLASVLTDTQYF; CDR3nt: TGTGCCAGCAGCTTAGCTTCCGTTCTCACAGATACGCAGTATTTT
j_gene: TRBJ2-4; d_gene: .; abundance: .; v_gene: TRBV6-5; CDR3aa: CASSYSMLGSIQYF; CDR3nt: TGTGCCAGCAGTTACTCGATGTTGGGCAGCATTCAGTACTTC